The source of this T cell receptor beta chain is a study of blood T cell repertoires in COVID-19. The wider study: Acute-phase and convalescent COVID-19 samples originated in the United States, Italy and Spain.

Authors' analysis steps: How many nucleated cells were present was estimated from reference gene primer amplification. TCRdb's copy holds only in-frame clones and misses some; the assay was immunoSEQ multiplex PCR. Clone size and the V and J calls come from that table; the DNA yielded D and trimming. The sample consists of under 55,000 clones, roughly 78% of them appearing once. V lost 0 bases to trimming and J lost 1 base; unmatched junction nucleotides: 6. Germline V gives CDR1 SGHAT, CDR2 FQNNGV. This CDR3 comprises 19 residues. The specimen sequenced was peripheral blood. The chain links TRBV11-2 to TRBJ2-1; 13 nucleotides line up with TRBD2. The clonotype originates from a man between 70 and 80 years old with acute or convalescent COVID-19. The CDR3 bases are TGTGCCAGCAGCTTAGATGGGACTAGCGGGATACCTTCCTACAATGAGCAGTTCTTC. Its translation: CASSLDGTSGIPSYNEQFF.